This TCR beta chain was sequenced in a study of blood T cell repertoires in COVID-19. The wider study: Italy, Spain and the United States were the sources of the convalescent and acute COVID-19 samples. The analysed material was cDNA or gDNA that came from T cells, B-cell-depleted T cells, or PBMCs.

Seattle researchers signed up patients amid active infection and tracked them longitudinally. Some clones are missing from TCRdb's copy, which holds only in-frame ones; the method was immunoSEQ multiplex PCR. This table holds roughly 300,000 clones, 90% found once. Trimming at V came to 8 bases and at J to 3 bases, leaving 8 bases not matched to a gene. CDR1 is MDHEN, CDR2 SYDVKM, per germline. This CDR3 is built from 14 residues. This TCR derives from a woman aged 30 to 39 with COVID-19, enrolled during active disease. The sequencing sample was made of peripheral blood. V gene TRBV28 combines with J gene TRBJ2-3; 7 nucleotides match TRBD1. The DNA of the CDR3 is TGTGCCAGCGACAGGGTCGGAAGGACAGATACGCAGTATTTT. Its protein product is CASDRVGRTDTQYF.